A selection of T cell receptor beta chains follows, all from one sample in a study of identical twins. TCRdb re-derived calls from the 5' RACE reads in MiXCR, one entry per CDR3 protein. This table holds 400,000 to 550,000 distinct CDR3 sequences, 14% found once. These data are also associated with another study on yellow fever vaccine responses in identical twins.

The sample taken for sequencing was CD4+ T cells sorted from blood. The receptor source for this set is a woman under 30 in good health. Each CDR3 is given with its conserved first and last residue. D genes are given only for firm matches. Clone size appears in some rows only: once, few, many, or a class for an expanded clone.

size	V	J	D	CDR3	DNA
NA	TRBV28	TRBJ1-4	TRBD1	CASSFPTGAFEKLFF	TGTGCCAGCAGTTTCCCGACAGGGGCCTTTGAAAAACTGTTTTTT
few	TRBV5-1	TRBJ2-3	TRBD2	CASSLGLSGGEDTQYF	TGCGCCAGCAGCTTGGGGTTGAGCGGGGGGGAAGATACGCAGTATTTT
few	TRBV20-1	TRBJ2-1	TRBD2	CSARERTSVPRSSYNEQFF	TGCAGTGCTAGAGAAAGGACTAGCGTTCCCAGGAGCTCCTACAATGAGCAGTTCTTC
NA	TRBV6-1	TRBJ1-2	TRBD1	CASTYARTGGIYGYTF	TGTGCCAGCACCTACGCAAGGACAGGGGGTATCTATGGCTACACCTTC
few	TRBV19	TRBJ1-2	TRBD1	CASREQGIVNYGYTF	TGTGCCAGTAGAGAACAGGGGATTGTTAACTATGGCTACACCTTC
NA	TRBV28	TRBJ2-6	NA	CASSRVEWTGANVLTF	TGTGCCAGCAGCCGGGTGGAGTGGACTGGGGCCAACGTCCTGACTTTC
few	TRBV23-1	TRBJ2-7	NA	CASSQLSFYEQYF	TGCGCCAGCAGTCAATTGTCCTTCTACGAGCAGTACTTC
few	TRBV25-1	TRBJ1-1	TRBD1	CASSGTGTGKAFF	TGTGCCAGCAGCGGAACCGGGACAGGAAAAGCTTTCTTT
many	TRBV12-3/TRBV12-4	TRBJ1-3	NA	CASSLGQYSGNTIYF	TGTGCCAGCAGTTTAGGACAGTACTCTGGAAACACCATATATTTT
few	TRBV28	TRBJ2-1	TRBD1	CASSTLTGGIYNEQFF	TGTGCCAGCAGTACCTTGACAGGGGGCATATACAATGAGCAGTTCTTC
many	TRBV12-3/TRBV12-4	TRBJ2-2	TRBD1	CASRPGQGRGGELFF	TGTGCCAGCAGGCCGGGACAGGGGCGGGGCGGGGAGCTGTTTTTT
few	TRBV7-2	TRBJ1-1	NA	CASSSVSAMNTEAFF	TGTGCCAGCAGCTCAGTTAGCGCCATGAACACTGAAGCTTTCTTT
NA	TRBV12-3/TRBV12-4	TRBJ2-7	TRBD2	CASRTSGVSYEQYF	TGTGCCAGCAGGACTAGCGGGGTCTCCTACGAGCAGTACTTC
many	TRBV28	TRBJ2-7	TRBD1	CASSPRTGGSYEQYF	TGTGCCAGCAGTCCACGGACAGGGGGCTCCTACGAGCAGTACTTC
NA	TRBV6-2/TRBV6-3	TRBJ2-3	TRBD2	CASKLSGGRTDTQYF	TGTGCCAGCAAACTTAGCGGGGGCCGCACAGATACGCAGTATTTT
few	TRBV12-3/TRBV12-4	TRBJ2-1	NA	CASNRGFSYNEQFF	TGTGCCAGCAACCGCGGGTTCTCCTACAATGAGCAGTTCTTC
NA	TRBV27	TRBJ2-5	TRBD2	CASSTLAGGDETQYF	TGTGCCAGCAGTACGCTAGCGGGAGGGGATGAGACCCAGTACTTC
NA	TRBV5-1	TRBJ2-7	TRBD1	CASSWRPGQSTYEQYF	TGCGCCAGCAGCTGGAGGCCGGGACAGTCTACCTACGAGCAGTACTTC
NA	TRBV25-1	TRBJ2-1	NA	CASSLYGGGDEQFF	TGTGCCAGCAGTCTATATGGCGGGGGCGATGAGCAGTTCTTC
NA	TRBV7-2	TRBJ2-7	NA	CASSTVLASYEQYF	TGTGCCAGCAGCACCGTCCTAGCGAGCTACGAGCAGTACTTC
NA	TRBV3-1	TRBJ1-2	NA	CASSQRGVDYGYTF	TGTGCCAGCAGCCAGAGAGGGGTTGACTATGGCTACACCTTC
NA	TRBV2	TRBJ2-1	NA	CASMWHNEQFF	TGTGCCAGCATGTGGCACAATGAGCAGTTCTTC
NA	TRBV4-2	TRBJ2-1	NA	CASSQDAGLSYNEQFF	TGTGCCAGCAGCCAAGACGCGGGACTTTCGTACAATGAGCAGTTCTTC
many	TRBV29-1	TRBJ2-4	TRBD2	CSAAGGPDYKNIQYF	TGCAGCGCTGCGGGAGGCCCCGATTACAAAAACATTCAGTACTTC
few	TRBV5-1	TRBJ2-5	NA	CASSFVLAQETQYF	TGCGCCAGCAGCTTCGTTCTAGCCCAAGAGACCCAGTACTTC